Listed below are T cell receptor beta chains from one sample, sequenced in a study of regulatory T cells in long-lasting Graves disease. TCRdb reprocessed the multiplex PCR reads via MiXCR and lists one record per CDR3 protein. The top ten hold 14% of the sample, which has roughly 260,000 distinct CDR3 sequences, 15% to 20% seen once. The data were also submitted as part of a second study, on T cells in Graves' hyperthyroidism and ophthalmopathy.

Sequences were derived from peripheral blood mononuclear cells (PBMCs), sampled at new diagnosis, from a patient treated with antithyroid drugs. The source is a young woman with Graves disease. Each CDR3 is given with its conserved first and last residue. Each record gives: clone size, D gene, V gene, J gene, CDR3 protein, CDR3 DNA. A D gene is named only where the DNA matches it firmly. Where a row states a size, it is once, few, many or the class of an expanded clone; other rows omit it.

clone_size: many
d_call: NA
v_call: TRBV6-1
j_call: TRBJ1-1
cdr3_aa: CASSAGNTNTEAFF
cdr3_nt: TGTGCCAGCAGTGCCGGGAACACCAACACTGAAGCTTTCTTT

clone_size: many
d_call: NA
v_call: TRBV11-2
j_call: TRBJ1-2
cdr3_aa: CASSLQGSGFGYTF
cdr3_nt: TGTGCCAGCAGCTTACAAGGCTCGGGTTTTGGCTACACCTTC

clone_size: many
d_call: TRBD2
v_call: TRBV27
j_call: TRBJ2-3
cdr3_aa: CASSEQRGDTDTQYF
cdr3_nt: TGTGCCAGCAGTGAGCAGCGGGGGGACACAGATACGCAGTATTTT

clone_size: many
d_call: NA
v_call: TRBV7-9
j_call: TRBJ1-2
cdr3_aa: CASSQGTLSRGYTF
cdr3_nt: TGTGCCAGCAGCCAAGGGACACTCAGTCGGGGCTACACCTTC

clone_size: many
d_call: NA
v_call: TRBV4-1
j_call: TRBJ2-7
cdr3_aa: CASSLHGQPYEQYF
cdr3_nt: TGCGCCAGCAGCCTTCACGGACAGCCCTACGAGCAGTACTTC

clone_size: NA
d_call: NA
v_call: TRBV18
j_call: TRBJ1-1
cdr3_aa: CVSLPQYDTEAFF
cdr3_nt: TGTGTCAGCCTCCCCCAGTATGACACTGAAGCTTTCTTT

clone_size: many
d_call: TRBD2
v_call: TRBV3-1
j_call: TRBJ2-3
cdr3_aa: CASGRRLAGNTDTQYF
cdr3_nt: TGTGCCAGCGGCCGTCGACTAGCGGGGAACACAGATACGCAGTATTTT

clone_size: many
d_call: TRBD1
v_call: TRBV11-2
j_call: TRBJ2-7
cdr3_aa: CASSGLWLQQGRPYEQYF
cdr3_nt: TGTGCCAGCAGCGGATTATGGCTCCAACAGGGGCGGCCCTACGAGCAGTACTTC

clone_size: many
d_call: NA
v_call: TRBV5-1
j_call: TRBJ2-5
cdr3_aa: CASKREQETQYF
cdr3_nt: TGCGCCAGCAAAAGGGAACAAGAGACCCAGTACTTC

clone_size: many
d_call: NA
v_call: TRBV7-2
j_call: TRBJ1-5
cdr3_aa: CASSFVGVLQPQHF
cdr3_nt: TGTGCCAGCAGCTTCGTGGGAGTTCTCCAGCCCCAGCATTTT

clone_size: many
d_call: TRBD1
v_call: TRBV3-1
j_call: TRBJ2-7
cdr3_aa: CASSRGTGDYEQYF
cdr3_nt: TGTGCCAGCAGCCGGGGGACAGGGGACTACGAGCAGTACTTC

clone_size: once
d_call: TRBD1
v_call: TRBV18
j_call: TRBJ2-3
cdr3_aa: CASSLAGTGSTDTQYF
cdr3_nt: TGTGCCAGCTCATTGGCCGGGACAGGGTCCACAGATACGCAGTATTTT

clone_size: many
d_call: TRBD1
v_call: TRBV6-1
j_call: TRBJ1-2
cdr3_aa: CASSPRDRDGYTF
cdr3_nt: TGTGCCAGCAGTCCCCGGGACAGGGATGGCTACACCTTC

clone_size: NA
d_call: TRBD2
v_call: TRBV5-8
j_call: TRBJ2-7
cdr3_aa: CASSLQGGRGEQYF
cdr3_nt: TGTGCCAGCAGCCTGCAGGGCGGGAGGGGCGAGCAGTACTTC

clone_size: NA
d_call: NA
v_call: TRBV25-1
j_call: TRBJ1-1
cdr3_aa: CASSELDRVNTEAFF
cdr3_nt: TGTGCCAGCAGTGAACTCGACAGAGTGAACACTGAAGCTTTCTTT

clone_size: few
d_call: NA
v_call: TRBV19
j_call: TRBJ2-3
cdr3_aa: CASTGPSTDTQYF
cdr3_nt: TGTGCCAGTACGGGGCCAAGCACAGATACGCAGTATTTT

clone_size: many
d_call: TRBD2
v_call: TRBV13
j_call: TRBJ2-7
cdr3_aa: CASSLARGGSEEQYF
cdr3_nt: TGTGCCAGCAGCTTAGCACGGGGGGGCTCTGAAGAGCAGTACTTC

clone_size: few
d_call: NA
v_call: TRBV5-4
j_call: TRBJ2-5
cdr3_aa: CASSSDWKETQYF
cdr3_nt: TGTGCCAGCAGTTCGGACTGGAAAGAGACCCAGTACTTC

clone_size: many
d_call: NA
v_call: TRBV12-3/TRBV12-4
j_call: TRBJ2-4
cdr3_aa: CASSRLSGYQNIQYF
cdr3_nt: TGTGCCAGCAGTAGGCTCAGTGGGTATCAAAACATTCAGTACTTC

clone_size: many
d_call: NA
v_call: TRBV9
j_call: TRBJ2-7
cdr3_aa: CASSSSPTERTYEQYF
cdr3_nt: TGTGCCAGCAGCTCAAGCCCGACAGAAAGGACCTACGAGCAGTACTTC

clone_size: many
d_call: NA
v_call: TRBV11-3
j_call: TRBJ2-1
cdr3_aa: CASSPSPVDNEQFF
cdr3_nt: TGTGCCAGCAGCCCCTCTCCGGTGGACAATGAGCAGTTCTTC

clone_size: many
d_call: NA
v_call: TRBV7-2
j_call: TRBJ2-3
cdr3_aa: CASSLVPLQPDTQYF
cdr3_nt: TGTGCCAGCAGCTTAGTACCGCTGCAACCTGATACGCAGTATTTT

clone_size: many
d_call: NA
v_call: TRBV4-1
j_call: TRBJ1-1
cdr3_aa: CASSQDMHSLTNTEAFF
cdr3_nt: TGCGCCAGCAGCCAAGATATGCACAGTTTAACGAACACTGAAGCTTTCTTT

clone_size: NA
d_call: NA
v_call: TRBV6-2/TRBV6-3
j_call: TRBJ1-5
cdr3_aa: CASSYGGKQPQHF
cdr3_nt: TGTGCCAGCAGTTACGGGGGGAAGCAGCCCCAGCATTTT

clone_size: NA
d_call: NA
v_call: TRBV4-1
j_call: TRBJ1-5
cdr3_aa: CASSRWGLSNQPQHF
cdr3_nt: TGCGCCAGCAGCCGTTGGGGTTTAAGCAATCAGCCCCAGCATTTT

clone_size: few
d_call: NA
v_call: TRBV19
j_call: TRBJ1-5
cdr3_aa: CASSIRAGDEPQHF
cdr3_nt: TGTGCCAGTAGTATAAGGGCAGGAGATGAGCCCCAGCATTTT

clone_size: NA
d_call: NA
v_call: TRBV20-1
j_call: TRBJ2-5
cdr3_aa: CSAPGRSRETQYF
cdr3_nt: TGCAGTGCCCCGGGCCGTTCCCGGGAGACCCAGTACTTC

clone_size: many
d_call: NA
v_call: TRBV7-9
j_call: TRBJ1-1
cdr3_aa: CASSLPIF
cdr3_nt: TGTGCCAGCAGCTTACCCATTTTT

clone_size: NA
d_call: NA
v_call: TRBV3-1
j_call: TRBJ2-3
cdr3_aa: CASSFGGRQTDTQYF
cdr3_nt: TGTGCCAGCAGCTTCGGAGGGAGGCAAACAGATACGCAGTATTTT

clone_size: NA
d_call: NA
v_call: TRBV7-6
j_call: TRBJ2-5
cdr3_aa: CASSPLAGTQETQYF
cdr3_nt: TGTGCCAGCAGCCCCTTGGCAGGGACGCAAGAGACCCAGTACTTC

clone_size: many
d_call: NA
v_call: TRBV7-9
j_call: TRBJ1-4
cdr3_aa: CASSPPSTTNEKLFF
cdr3_nt: TGTGCCAGCAGCCCCCCTAGCACAACTAATGAAAAACTGTTTTTT

clone_size: few
d_call: NA
v_call: TRBV6-2/TRBV6-3
j_call: TRBJ2-3
cdr3_aa: CASSYGDARPTDTQYF
cdr3_nt: TGTGCCAGCAGTTACGGGGACGCAAGGCCGACAGATACGCAGTATTTT

clone_size: many
d_call: NA
v_call: TRBV12-3/TRBV12-4
j_call: TRBJ1-5
cdr3_aa: CASSPLLGAQPQHF
cdr3_nt: TGTGCCAGCAGTCCCCTCTTGGGGGCTCAGCCCCAGCATTTT

clone_size: many
d_call: TRBD1
v_call: TRBV6-5
j_call: TRBJ1-1
cdr3_aa: CASSYRGQTEAFF
cdr3_nt: TGTGCCAGCAGTTATAGGGGGCAGACTGAAGCTTTCTTT

clone_size: NA
d_call: TRBD1
v_call: TRBV5-4
j_call: TRBJ1-2
cdr3_aa: CASSGTGTGILKGYTF
cdr3_nt: TGTGCCAGCAGCGGAACCGGGACAGGGATTCTTAAGGGCTACACCTTC

clone_size: many
d_call: NA
v_call: TRBV19
j_call: TRBJ1-5
cdr3_aa: CASSIVGGAGNQPQHF
cdr3_nt: TGTGCCAGTAGTATAGTGGGGGGCGCTGGCAATCAGCCCCAGCATTTT

clone_size: NA
d_call: NA
v_call: TRBV4-1
j_call: TRBJ1-5
cdr3_aa: CASSHRVSNQPQHF
cdr3_nt: TGCGCCAGCAGCCACCGGGTCTCAAATCAGCCCCAGCATTTT

clone_size: NA
d_call: TRBD1
v_call: TRBV6-2/TRBV6-3
j_call: TRBJ1-4
cdr3_aa: CASRPGQGWEKLFF
cdr3_nt: TGTGCCAGCAGGCCGGGACAGGGTTGGGAAAAACTGTTTTTT

clone_size: many
d_call: NA
v_call: TRBV2
j_call: TRBJ1-2
cdr3_aa: CASRLLGGYGYTF
cdr3_nt: TGTGCCAGCAGGCTTCTCGGGGGGTATGGCTACACCTTC

clone_size: many
d_call: TRBD2
v_call: TRBV5-8
j_call: TRBJ2-1
cdr3_aa: CASSLLAGKLNEQFF
cdr3_nt: TGTGCCAGCAGCTTATTAGCGGGGAAGCTCAATGAGCAGTTCTTC

clone_size: NA
d_call: NA
v_call: TRBV12-3/TRBV12-4
j_call: TRBJ2-3
cdr3_aa: CASREADTQYF
cdr3_nt: TGTGCCAGCAGGGAGGCAGATACGCAGTATTTT

clone_size: few
d_call: NA
v_call: TRBV7-2
j_call: TRBJ1-1
cdr3_aa: CASSLGGGQWASF
cdr3_nt: TGTGCCAGCAGCTTAGGGGGTGGACAGTGGGCTTCCTTT

clone_size: NA
d_call: NA
v_call: TRBV6-1
j_call: TRBJ1-1
cdr3_aa: CASHAGGRRTEAFF
cdr3_nt: TGTGCCAGTCACGCGGGGGGCCGTCGCACTGAAGCTTTCTTT

clone_size: many
d_call: TRBD2
v_call: TRBV7-2
j_call: TRBJ2-1
cdr3_aa: CASSPGTSGVGEQFF
cdr3_nt: TGTGCCAGCAGCCCCGGGACTAGCGGGGTTGGTGAGCAGTTCTTC

clone_size: few
d_call: TRBD1
v_call: TRBV7-9
j_call: TRBJ2-2
cdr3_aa: CASSPKTGDDTGELFF
cdr3_nt: TGTGCCAGCAGTCCTAAGACAGGGGACGACACCGGGGAGCTGTTTTTT

clone_size: many
d_call: TRBD1
v_call: TRBV20-1
j_call: TRBJ2-3
cdr3_aa: CSARAQFRRAGGSSNTQYF
cdr3_nt: TGCAGTGCTAGAGCCCAGTTCCGACGGGCAGGGGGAAGTTCGAATACGCAGTATTTT

clone_size: many
d_call: NA
v_call: TRBV6-5
j_call: TRBJ1-1
cdr3_aa: CASSYGQELTEAFF
cdr3_nt: TGTGCCAGCAGTTACGGGCAGGAGTTGACTGAAGCTTTCTTT

clone_size: many
d_call: NA
v_call: TRBV20-1
j_call: TRBJ1-2
cdr3_aa: CSAPSSGSRGYGYTF
cdr3_nt: TGCAGTGCTCCCTCCAGTGGCTCGCGGGGCTATGGCTACACCTTC

clone_size: many
d_call: TRBD2
v_call: TRBV14
j_call: TRBJ2-3
cdr3_aa: CASSRNNIGRGAAADTDTQYF
cdr3_nt: TGTGCCAGCAGCCGGAATAATATAGGGCGGGGGGCCGCCGCAGACACAGATACGCAGTATTTT

clone_size: many
d_call: NA
v_call: TRBV20-1
j_call: TRBJ2-3
cdr3_aa: CSVREQFTDTQYF
cdr3_nt: TGCAGCGTCCGAGAGCAATTCACAGATACGCAGTATTTT

clone_size: many
d_call: NA
v_call: TRBV7-9
j_call: TRBJ2-7
cdr3_aa: CASSLASGHTSEQYF
cdr3_nt: TGTGCCAGCAGCTTAGCGAGTGGGCATACTAGCGAGCAGTACTTC

clone_size: many
d_call: NA
v_call: TRBV20-1
j_call: TRBJ2-3
cdr3_aa: CSARRGTFTDTQYF
cdr3_nt: TGCAGTGCTAGACGCGGGACCTTCACAGATACGCAGTATTTT

clone_size: many
d_call: NA
v_call: TRBV27
j_call: TRBJ2-1
cdr3_aa: CASSKGLVSYNEQFF
cdr3_nt: TGTGCCAGCAGTAAGGGACTCGTTTCCTACAATGAGCAGTTCTTC